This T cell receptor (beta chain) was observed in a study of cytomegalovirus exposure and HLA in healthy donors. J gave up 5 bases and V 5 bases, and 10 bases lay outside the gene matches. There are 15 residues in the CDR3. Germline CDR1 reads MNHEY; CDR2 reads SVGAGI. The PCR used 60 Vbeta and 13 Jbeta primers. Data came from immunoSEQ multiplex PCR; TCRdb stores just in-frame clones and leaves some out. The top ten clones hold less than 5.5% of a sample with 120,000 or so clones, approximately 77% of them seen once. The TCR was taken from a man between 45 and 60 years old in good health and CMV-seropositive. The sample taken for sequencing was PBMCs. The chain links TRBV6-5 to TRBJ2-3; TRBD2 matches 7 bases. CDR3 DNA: TGTGCCAGCAGTCCCGGGACTAATCTCCGAGATACGCAGTATTTT. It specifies CASSPGTNLRDTQYF.